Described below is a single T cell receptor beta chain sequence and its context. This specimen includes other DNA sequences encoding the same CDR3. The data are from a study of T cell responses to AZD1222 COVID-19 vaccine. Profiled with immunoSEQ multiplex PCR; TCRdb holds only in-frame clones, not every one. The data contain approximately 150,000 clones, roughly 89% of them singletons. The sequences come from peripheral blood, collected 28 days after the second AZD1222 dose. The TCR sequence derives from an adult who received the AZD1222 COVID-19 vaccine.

DNA of the CDR3: TGTGCCAGCAGCCCGACAGGGCCCTATGGCTACACCTTC. It is translated as CASSPTGPYGYTF. This chain connects TRBV7-9 to TRBJ1-2, with 7 bases that match TRBD1. Germline values: CDR1 SEHNR, CDR2 FQNEAQ (reference sequence). This CDR3 spans 13 amino acids. V lost 5 bases and J lost 4; bases outside the gene matches: 4.